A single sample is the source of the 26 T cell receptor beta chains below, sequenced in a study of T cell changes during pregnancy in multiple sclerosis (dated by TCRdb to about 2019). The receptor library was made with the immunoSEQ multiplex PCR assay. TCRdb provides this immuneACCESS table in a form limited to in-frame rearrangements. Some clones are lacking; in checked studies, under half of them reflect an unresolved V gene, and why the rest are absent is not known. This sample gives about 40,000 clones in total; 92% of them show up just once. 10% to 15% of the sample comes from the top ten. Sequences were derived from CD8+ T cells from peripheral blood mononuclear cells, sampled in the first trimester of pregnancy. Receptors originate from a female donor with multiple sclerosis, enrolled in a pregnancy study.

The CDR3 DNA follows: TGTGCCACCAGCAGAGATCTCGGGGTTGGTCAGCCCCAGCATTTT. Translation gives CATSRDLGVGQPQHF. J is TRBJ1-5 and V is TRBV15; D is uncertain. V was pared by 0 bases and J by 6 bases, with 12 bases between. This CDR3 has 15 amino acids. Germline V gene data show CDR1 as LNHNV and CDR2 as YYDKDF (reference sequence). Based on the CDR3 plus reference TRBV15 and TRBJ1-5, the full variable domain is DAMVIQNPRYQVTQFGKPVTLSCSQTLNHNVMYWYQQKSSQAPKLLFHYYDKDFNNEADTPDNFQSRRPNTSFCFLDIRSPGLGDTAMYLCATSRDLGVGQPQHFGDGTRLSIL.

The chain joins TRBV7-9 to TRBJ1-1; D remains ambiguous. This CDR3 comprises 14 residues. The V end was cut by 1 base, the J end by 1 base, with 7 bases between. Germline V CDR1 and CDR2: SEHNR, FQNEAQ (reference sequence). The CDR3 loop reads CASSLGAGNTEAFF. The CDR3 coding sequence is TGTGCCAGCAGCTTAGGGGCGGGGAACACTGAAGCTTTCTTT. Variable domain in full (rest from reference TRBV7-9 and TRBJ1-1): DTGVSQNPRHKITKRGQNVTFRCDPISEHNRLYWYRQTLGQGPEFLTYFQNEAQLEKSRLLSDRFSAERPKGSFSTLEIQRTEQGDSAMYLCASSLGAGNTEAFFGQGTRLTVV.

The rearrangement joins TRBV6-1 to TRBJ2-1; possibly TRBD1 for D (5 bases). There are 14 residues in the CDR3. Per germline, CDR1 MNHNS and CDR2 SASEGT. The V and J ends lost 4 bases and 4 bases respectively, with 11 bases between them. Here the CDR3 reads CASSVARDYNEQFF. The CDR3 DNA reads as TGTGCCAGCAGTGTCGCCAGGGATTACAATGAGCAGTTCTTC.

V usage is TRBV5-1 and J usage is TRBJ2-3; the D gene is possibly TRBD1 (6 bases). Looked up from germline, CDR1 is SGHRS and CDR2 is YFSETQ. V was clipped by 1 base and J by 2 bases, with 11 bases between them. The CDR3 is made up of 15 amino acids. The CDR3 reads CASSLFQGFTDTQYF. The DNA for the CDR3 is TGCGCCAGCAGCTTGTTCCAGGGGTTCACAGATACGCAGTATTTT.

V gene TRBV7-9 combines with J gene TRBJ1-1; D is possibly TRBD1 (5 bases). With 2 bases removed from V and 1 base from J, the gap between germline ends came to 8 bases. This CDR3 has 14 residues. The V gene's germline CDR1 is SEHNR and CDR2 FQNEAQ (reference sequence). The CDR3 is CASSLQGANTEAFF. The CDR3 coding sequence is TGTGCCAGCAGCTTACAAGGGGCGAACACTGAAGCTTTCTTT.

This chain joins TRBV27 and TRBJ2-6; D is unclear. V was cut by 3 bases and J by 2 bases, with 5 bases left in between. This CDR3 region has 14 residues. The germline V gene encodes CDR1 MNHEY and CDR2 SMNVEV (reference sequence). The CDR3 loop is CASSFVAGANVLTF. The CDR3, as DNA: TGTGCCAGCAGTTTTGTCGCTGGGGCCAACGTCCTGACTTTC.

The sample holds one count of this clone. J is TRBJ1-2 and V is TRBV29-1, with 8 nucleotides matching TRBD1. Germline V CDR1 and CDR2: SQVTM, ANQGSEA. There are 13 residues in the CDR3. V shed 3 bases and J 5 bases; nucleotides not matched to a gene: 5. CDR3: CSVETGEIYGYTF. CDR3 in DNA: TGCAGCGTTGAGACAGGGGAAATTTATGGCTACACCTTC. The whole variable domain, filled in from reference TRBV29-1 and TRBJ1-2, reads SAVISQKPSRDICQRGTSLTIQCQVDSQVTMMFWYRQQPGQSLTLIATANQGSEATYESGFVIDKFPISRPNLTFSTLTVSNMSPEDSSIYLCSVETGEIYGYTFGSGTRLTVV.

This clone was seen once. CDR3 amino acids: CASSLELDGNTIYF. DNA of the CDR3: TGTGCCAGCAGCTTGGAGTTAGATGGAAACACCATATATTTT. V usage is TRBV5-8 and J usage is TRBJ1-3; D gene unclear. Germline CDR1 is SGHTS and CDR2 is YDEGEE. This CDR3 has 14 amino acids. The V and J ends lost 0 bases and 3 bases respectively, with 7 bases between them.

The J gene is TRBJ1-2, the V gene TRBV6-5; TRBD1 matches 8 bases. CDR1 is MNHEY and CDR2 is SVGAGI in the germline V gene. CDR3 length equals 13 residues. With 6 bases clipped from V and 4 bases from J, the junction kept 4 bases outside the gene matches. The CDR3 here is CASRYRGGYGYTF. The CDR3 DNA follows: TGTGCCAGCAGGTACAGGGGGGGCTATGGCTACACCTTC.

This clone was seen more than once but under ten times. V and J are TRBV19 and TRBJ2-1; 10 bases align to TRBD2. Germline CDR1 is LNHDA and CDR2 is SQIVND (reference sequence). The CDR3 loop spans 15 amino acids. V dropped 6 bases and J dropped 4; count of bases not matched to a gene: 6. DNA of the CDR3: TGTGCCAGTAGGGAACTAGCGGGGCCTTACAATGAGCAGTTCTTC. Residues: CASRELAGPYNEQFF.

CDR3 sequence (DNA): TGTGCCAGCAGTTATTCCCTTGGCGAGGGTCAGCCCCAGCATTTT. Protein sequence: CASSYSLGEGQPQHF. The V call is TRBV6-5, the J call TRBJ1-5; D uncertain. The CDR3 sequence is 15 residues long. From germline, CDR1 is MNHEY and CDR2 SVGAGI. V lost 3 bases and J lost 6, with 15 bases in between.

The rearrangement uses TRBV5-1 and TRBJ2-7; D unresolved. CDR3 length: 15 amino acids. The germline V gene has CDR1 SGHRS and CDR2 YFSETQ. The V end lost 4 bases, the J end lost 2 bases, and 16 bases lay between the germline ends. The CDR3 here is CASSVEPAGTYEQYF. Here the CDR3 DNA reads TGCGCCAGCAGCGTCGAGCCCGCAGGTACCTACGAGCAGTACTTC.

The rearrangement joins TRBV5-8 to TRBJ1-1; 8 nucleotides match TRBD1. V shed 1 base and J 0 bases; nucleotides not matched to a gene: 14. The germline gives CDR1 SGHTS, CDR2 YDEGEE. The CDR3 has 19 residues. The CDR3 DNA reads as TGTGCCAGCAGCTTGTTTGTCAGGGGGCGGCAGGAGTTGAACACTGAAGCTTTCTTT. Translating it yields CASSLFVRGRQELNTEAFF.

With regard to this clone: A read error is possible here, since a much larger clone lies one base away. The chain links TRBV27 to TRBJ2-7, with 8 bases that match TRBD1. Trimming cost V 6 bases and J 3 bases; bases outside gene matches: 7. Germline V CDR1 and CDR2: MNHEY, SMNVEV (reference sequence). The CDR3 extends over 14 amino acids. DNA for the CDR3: TGTGCCAGCAGCCCGGGACAGGTATACTACGAGCAGTACTTC. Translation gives CASSPGQVYYEQYF.

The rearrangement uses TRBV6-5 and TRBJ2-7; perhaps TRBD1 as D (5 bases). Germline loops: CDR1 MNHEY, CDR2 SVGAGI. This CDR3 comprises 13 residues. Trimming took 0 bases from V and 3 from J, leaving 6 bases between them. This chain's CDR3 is CASSYSTDYEQYF. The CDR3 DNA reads TGTGCCAGCAGTTACTCGACAGACTACGAGCAGTACTTC.

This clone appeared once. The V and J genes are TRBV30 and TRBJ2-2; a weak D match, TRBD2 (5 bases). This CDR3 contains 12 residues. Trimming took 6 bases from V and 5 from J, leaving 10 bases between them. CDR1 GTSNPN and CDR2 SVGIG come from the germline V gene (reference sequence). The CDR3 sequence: CACTPGTGELFF. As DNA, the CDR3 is TGTGCCTGCACCCCGGGGACCGGGGAGCTGTTTTTT.

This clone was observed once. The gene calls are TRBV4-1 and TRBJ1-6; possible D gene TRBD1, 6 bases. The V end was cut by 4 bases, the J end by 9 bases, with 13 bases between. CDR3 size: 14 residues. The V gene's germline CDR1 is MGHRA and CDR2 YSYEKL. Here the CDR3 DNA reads TGCGCCAGCAGCCCCAGGGGTTTAAGTTCACCCCTCCACTTT. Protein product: CASSPRGLSSPLHF.

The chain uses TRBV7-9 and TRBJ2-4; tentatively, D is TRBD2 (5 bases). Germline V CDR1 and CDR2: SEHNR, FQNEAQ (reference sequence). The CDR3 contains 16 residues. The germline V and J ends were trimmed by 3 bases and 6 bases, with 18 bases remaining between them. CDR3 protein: CASSLGPGDYRNIQYF. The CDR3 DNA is TGTGCCAGCAGCTTGGGCCCCGGGGATTATCGAAACATTCAGTACTTC.

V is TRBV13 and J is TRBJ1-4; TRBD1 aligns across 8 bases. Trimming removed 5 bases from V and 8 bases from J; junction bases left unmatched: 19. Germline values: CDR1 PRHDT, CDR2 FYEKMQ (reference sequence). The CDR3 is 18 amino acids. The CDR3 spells CASSKRQGFGELLEKLFF. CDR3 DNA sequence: TGTGCCAGCAGCAAAAGACAGGGGTTTGGAGAACTCCTCGAAAAACTGTTTTTT. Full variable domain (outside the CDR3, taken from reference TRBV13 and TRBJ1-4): AAGVIQSPRHLIKEKRETATLKCYPIPRHDTVYWYQQGPGQDPQFLISFYEKMQSDKGSIPDRFSAQQFSDYHSELNMSSLELGDSALYFCASSKRQGFGELLEKLFFGSGTQLSVL.

The CDR3 here is CASSRGELSGEAFF. CDR3 bases: TGTGCCAGCAGCCGGGGAGAACTTTCTGGTGAAGCTTTCTTT. The chain is built from TRBV13 and TRBJ1-1; D unresolved. CDR3 length: 14 residues. V was trimmed by 5 bases and J by 7 bases, leaving 17 bases between them. The V gene's germline CDR1 is PRHDT and CDR2 FYEKMQ (reference sequence).

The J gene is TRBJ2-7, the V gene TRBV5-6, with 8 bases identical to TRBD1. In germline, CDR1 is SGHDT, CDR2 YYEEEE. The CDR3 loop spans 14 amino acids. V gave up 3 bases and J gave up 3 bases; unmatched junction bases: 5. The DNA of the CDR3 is TGTGCCAGCAGCTCTGGGACAGGCTTCTACGAGCAGTACTTC. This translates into CASSSGTGFYEQYF.

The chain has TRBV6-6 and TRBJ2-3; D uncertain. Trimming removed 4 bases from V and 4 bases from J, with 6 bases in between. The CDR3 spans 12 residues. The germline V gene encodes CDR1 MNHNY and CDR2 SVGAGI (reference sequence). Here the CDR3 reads CASSSSSDTQYF. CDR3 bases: TGTGCCAGCAGTTCGTCCTCAGATACGCAGTATTTT.

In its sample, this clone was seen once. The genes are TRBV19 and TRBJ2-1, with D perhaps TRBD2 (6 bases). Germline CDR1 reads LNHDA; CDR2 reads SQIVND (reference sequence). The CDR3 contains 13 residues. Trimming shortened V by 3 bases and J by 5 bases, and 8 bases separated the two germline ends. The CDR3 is CASSIRGNNEQFF. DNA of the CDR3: TGTGCCAGTAGTATTCGGGGGAACAATGAGCAGTTCTTC.

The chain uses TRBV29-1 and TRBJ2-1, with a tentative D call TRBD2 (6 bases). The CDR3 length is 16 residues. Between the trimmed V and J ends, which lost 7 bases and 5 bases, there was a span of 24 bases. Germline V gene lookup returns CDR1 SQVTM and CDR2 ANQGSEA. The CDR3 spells CSDGPGTGVYNNEQFF. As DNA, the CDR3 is TGCAGCGATGGTCCGGGAACGGGGGTTTACAACAATGAGCAGTTCTTC.

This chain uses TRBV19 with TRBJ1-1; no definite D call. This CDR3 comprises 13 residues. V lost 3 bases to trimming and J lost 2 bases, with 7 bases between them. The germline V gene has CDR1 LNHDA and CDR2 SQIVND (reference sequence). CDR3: CASSIMSNTEAFF. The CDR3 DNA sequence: TGTGCCAGTAGTATTATGAGTAACACTGAAGCTTTCTTT.

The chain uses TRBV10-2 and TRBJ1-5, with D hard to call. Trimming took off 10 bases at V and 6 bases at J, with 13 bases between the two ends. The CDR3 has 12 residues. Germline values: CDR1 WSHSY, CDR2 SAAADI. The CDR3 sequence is CATCAGSQPQHF. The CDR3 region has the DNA TGCGCCACCTGCGCGGGAAGTCAGCCCCAGCATTTT.